This TCR beta chain was recovered during a study of siplizumab effects on memory and regulatory T cells. Study-wide context: Mixed lymphocyte reactions came in pairs, receiving siplizumab at 0.8 to 1 ug/mL or receiving no drug.

As for this clone: The antigen remains unidentified.

Findings and limits, study-wide: Roughly 75-97% of proliferating CD4+ or CD8+ clones lacked an assignable naive or memory phenotype. The alloreactive clones that mapped to unstimulated subsets made up only a minor fraction.

The mixed lymphocyte reaction cells underwent coculture at 37°C for 6 days. Assays examined approximately 9.1 x 10^4 TCR templates per sample. Produced via immunoSEQ multiplex PCR; TCRdb's table is partial and in-frame only. Among 3,000 to 3,500 clones listed, 45% to 60% were seen once. The sequence was obtained from a human donor in good health; the cells came from an allogeneic mixed lymphocyte reaction. Some clones in this sample may be carry-over from other donors' samples. What was sequenced was CFSE-low (dividing) CD8+ T cells sorted from an allogeneic mixed lymphocyte reaction.

DNA of the CDR3: TGCAGCGGCGACACAGGGGATTTTGAAGCTTTCTTT. It encodes CSGDTGDFEAFF. This sequence joins TRBV29-1 and TRBJ1-1; 7 nucleotides agree with TRBD1. V dropped 7 bases and J dropped 7; count of bases not matched to a gene: 9. In germline, CDR1 is SQVTM, CDR2 ANQGSEA. The CDR3 contains 12 residues.